This TCR beta chain was sequenced in a study of beta chain features in type 1 diabetes. Trimming pared 3 bases from V and 8 bases from J, leaving 10 bases between. The germline V gene encodes CDR1 ENHRY and CDR2 SYGVKD. This CDR3 comprises 13 residues. The entirety of the isolated RNA underwent reverse transcription, so expressed TCRB transcripts were sequenced. Libraries were prepared by immunoSEQ multiplex PCR; TCRdb keeps only in-frame clonotypes and omits some of them. The repertoire holds 390,000 or so clones, over 11% seen once, with 0.035% to 0.045% in the top ten. CD45RO/CCR7/CD25/CD127/CD95/CD27 sorting isolated CD4+ naive, central memory, regulatory and stem cell-like memory cells.

Sequencing was performed on naive CD4+ T cells from blood. The source of this sequence is a man aged 25 to 40 in good health. J is TRBJ2-2 and V is TRBV10-3, with TRBD2 as a possible D gene (5 bases). The CDR3 region has the DNA TGTGCCATCAGTGATCCGGGAAGGGGGGAGCTGTTTTTT. Translating it yields CAISDPGRGELFF.